One and the same sample provided the 22 T cell receptor beta chains below, sequenced in a study of T cells in Graves' hyperthyroidism and ophthalmopathy. Researchers took RNA transcripts and amplified the TCR beta CDR3 regions from them. The study used the HTBI primer set for a first-round RT-PCR of the TCR CDR3. Using its own MiXCR run on the multiplex PCR reads, TCRdb lists one record per CDR3 protein. The data contain almost 500,000 distinct CDR3 sequences, around a fifth of them singletons. The sequenced sample consisted of blood. The receptors were sampled from a woman aged 70-85 years with Graves' ophthalmopathy.

The table lists this clonotype with a few counts. The V gene is TRBV19, the J gene TRBJ1-5; no reliable D call. V lost 5 bases and J 3 bases, leaving 14 bases between the germline ends. CDR1 is LNHDA, CDR2 SQIVND, per germline (reference sequence). The CDR3 loop spans 15 amino acids. CDR3 in amino acids: CASSPRREINQPQHF. In DNA, the CDR3 is TGTGCCAGTAGTCCGCGACGGGAGATCAATCAGCCCCAGCATTTT.

This chain connects TRBV6-2 or TRBV6-3 to TRBJ2-7, with TRBD1 matching 8 bases. This CDR3 is 14 amino acids long. V shed 6 bases and J 6 bases; nucleotides not matched to a gene: 10. Germline lookup yields CDR1 MNHEY and CDR2 SVGEGT. CDR3 protein: CASRATGVSAEQYF. The DNA for the CDR3 is TGTGCCAGCAGGGCGACAGGGGTGTCCGCCGAGCAGTACTTC.

The CDR3 sequence: CAIKNGSEQYF. The CDR3 nucleotides are TGTGCCATCAAAAACGGGAGCGAGCAGTACTTC. This chain connects TRBV10-3 to TRBJ2-7; D possibly corresponds to TRBD2 (6 bases). Trimming took off 7 bases at V and 6 bases at J, with 10 bases between the two ends. The germline CDR1 and CDR2 sequences are ENHRY and SYGVKD. CDR3 length: 11 residues.

This clonotype was detected many times. The chain couples TRBV10-3 to TRBJ2-3, with TRBD2 matching 9 bases. Losses at the gene ends were 0 bases for V and 2 bases for J; bases not matched to a gene: 6. Germline V gene sequence: CDR1 ENHRY, CDR2 SYGVKD. CDR3 length: 17 residues. CDR3 sequence: CAISESRREGNTDTQYF. Here the CDR3 DNA reads TGTGCCATCAGTGAGTCTCGGCGGGAGGGAAACACAGATACGCAGTATTTT.

The sample holds a few counts of this clonotype. The chain links TRBV20-1 to TRBJ1-2; no firm D call. V shed 6 bases and J shed 2 bases, with 13 bases lying between them. The CDR3 length is 13 residues. The V gene's germline CDR1 is DFQATT and CDR2 SNEGSKA (reference sequence). The CDR3 coding sequence is TGCAGTGCGAACGACATTTCCAACTATGGCTACACCTTC. Its translation: CSANDISNYGYTF.

The rearrangement uses TRBV27 and TRBJ2-3, with D perhaps matching TRBD2 (6 bases). Germline values: CDR1 MNHEY, CDR2 SMNVEV (reference sequence). Trimming cost V 5 bases and J 2 bases, with 20 bases left between them. The CDR3 loop spans 17 amino acids. The CDR3 DNA reads as TGTGCCAGCAGTATCCAGGCACCGGGAGCTTACACAGATACGCAGTATTTT. Translation gives CASSIQAPGAYTDTQYF.

The chain uses TRBV28 and TRBJ2-7; D unresolved. Germline V gene lookup returns CDR1 MDHEN and CDR2 SYDVKM. Trimming took 8 bases from V and 3 from J, leaving 11 bases between them. The CDR3 is 12 residues long. The CDR3 DNA reads TGTGCCAGCTGCCGGGTCCTCTACGAGCAGTACTTC. Encoded protein: CASCRVLYEQYF.

The CDR3 nucleotides read TGTGCCAGTGCGGCAGGGGGGGGGGATTATGGCTACACCTTC. It is translated as CASAAGGGDYGYTF. The chain joins TRBV6-1 to TRBJ1-2, with 7 nucleotides matching TRBD1. J was trimmed by 5 bases and V by 9 bases; bases with no gene match: 12. The CDR3 covers 14 residues. Per germline, CDR1 MNHNS and CDR2 SASEGT.

The chain employs TRBV14 and TRBJ1-1, with no clear D. CDR3 length equals 12 residues. Trimming left V 0 bases short and J 6 bases short, with 5 bases between. Germline V gene lookup returns CDR1 SGHDN and CDR2 FVKESK. CDR3 sequence reads: CASSQEPAEAFF. The CDR3 coding sequence is TGTGCCAGCAGCCAAGAGCCGGCTGAAGCTTTCTTT.

The sample holds a few counts of this clonotype. The chain recombines TRBV7-2 with TRBJ1-1; D perhaps matches TRBD1 (6 bases). V was cut by 5 bases and J by 5 bases, with 21 bases left in between. The length of the CDR3 is 16 residues. Looked up from germline, CDR1 is SGHTA and CDR2 is FQGNSA. The CDR3 region is CASSPQQGWGGTEAFF. In DNA form, the CDR3 reads TGTGCCAGCAGCCCCCAACAGGGTTGGGGAGGGACTGAAGCTTTCTTT.

This sequence joins TRBV7-3 and TRBJ2-7; possibly TRBD2 for D (5 bases). Between the trimmed V and J ends, which lost 3 bases and 4 bases, there was a span of 10 bases. The V gene's germline CDR1 is SGHTA and CDR2 FQGTGA. The CDR3 has 13 amino acids. For the CDR3, the DNA is TGTGCCAGCAGCTTCAGGAGGAGTTACGAGCAGTACTTC. Encoded protein: CASSFRRSYEQYF.

This clonotype has a count of ten or more. CDR3 region: CASSLEGGIGWDNEQFF. CDR3 nucleotide sequence: TGTGCCAGCAGCTTAGAAGGCGGAATAGGATGGGACAATGAGCAGTTCTTC. The chain combines TRBV11-2 with TRBJ2-1; D not certain. This CDR3 is built from 17 residues. Per the germline V gene, CDR1 is SGHAT and CDR2 is FQNNGV. The ends were cut back, 0 bases at V and 5 bases at J, with 17 bases in the middle.

DNA for the CDR3: TGTGCCAGCAGTTACCTCCCAGCGAACTCCCTGGGAGAGCAGTACTTC. The encoded protein is CASSYLPANSLGEQYF. The gene calls are TRBV3-1 and TRBJ2-7; unclear D gene. Trimming cost V 6 bases and J 7 bases, with 25 bases left between them. Looked up from germline, CDR1 is LGHDT and CDR2 is YNNKEL (reference sequence). The CDR3 is made up of 16 amino acids.

This chain connects TRBV18 to TRBJ1-1, with 7 bases identical to TRBD1. V shed 3 bases and J 7 bases; nucleotides not matched to a gene: 5. Germline CDR1 KGHSH, CDR2 LQKENI. The length of the CDR3 is 13 residues. For the CDR3, the DNA is TGTGCCAGCTCACCTAATCCAGGGGGTGAAGCTTTCTTT. Its translation is CASSPNPGGEAFF.

Ten or more counts support this clonotype. The rearrangement uses TRBV7-8 and TRBJ2-5; D ambiguous. V was trimmed by 2 bases and J by 5 bases, leaving 18 bases between them. Germline CDR1 reads SGHVS; CDR2 reads FQNEAQ. The CDR3 is made up of 16 amino acids. CDR3 in DNA: TGTGCCAGCAGCTTATTGGTAGCTGGGAATTCGGAGACCCAGTACTTC. Its translation: CASSLLVAGNSETQYF.

The rearrangement uses TRBV6-1 and TRBJ1-4; 7 nucleotides line up with TRBD1. The CDR3 loop spans 14 amino acids. Germline CDR1 MNHNS, CDR2 SASEGT. The junction had 8 bases not matched to a gene; V was cut back by 6 bases and J by 7 bases. The CDR3 loop is CASSPTDRVEKLFF. The CDR3 DNA follows: TGTGCCAGCAGCCCCACCGACAGGGTTGAAAAACTGTTTTTT.

This clonotype was seen only a few times. This chain joins TRBV28 and TRBJ2-5; D is possibly TRBD2 (6 bases). The CDR3 totals 14 residues. CDR1 and CDR2 from the germline V gene are MDHEN and SYDVKM. Trimming shortened V by 3 bases and J by 5 bases, and 13 bases separated the two germline ends. CDR3 sequence (DNA): TGTGCCAGCAGTTTGATCGGTGGAGGGGAGACCCAGTACTTC. Translation gives CASSLIGGGETQYF.

This clonotype showed up many times. This chain links TRBV28 with TRBJ2-1; D unclear. The CDR3 is made up of 14 amino acids. CDR1 MDHEN and CDR2 SYDVKM come from the germline V gene. Between the trimmed V and J ends, which lost 4 bases and 0 bases, there was a span of 7 bases. DNA for the CDR3: TGTGCCAGCAGTTCTGAGTTCTCCTACAATGAGCAGTTCTTC. Protein product: CASSSEFSYNEQFF. Combining the CDR3 with reference TRBV28 and TRBJ2-1 gives the whole variable domain DVKVTQSSRYLVKRTGEKVFLECVQDMDHENMFWYRQDPGLGLRLIYFSYDVKMKEKGDIPEGYSVSREKKERFSLILESASTNQTSMYLCASSSEFSYNEQFFGPGTRLTVL.

On this clonotype: Sequence at one end of the junction differs from germline and may be a read error. J is TRBJ2-3 and V is TRBV7-7; 13 bases match TRBD2. Germline V gene data show CDR1 as SSHAT and CDR2 as FNYEAQ (reference sequence). This CDR3 is 16 amino acids long. The CDR3 loop is CASSSGRLAGGDTQYF. In nucleotides, the CDR3 is TGTGCTAGCAGCTCGGGCAGACTAGCGGGAGGAGATACGCAGTACTTT.

There are many counts of this clonotype. The chain employs TRBV11-2 and TRBJ2-7; D possibly corresponds to TRBD2 (6 bases). V was clipped by 2 bases and J by 3 bases, with 11 bases between them. The CDR3 runs 14 residues. CDR1 SGHAT and CDR2 FQNNGV come from the germline V gene. The CDR3 is CASSLLANYYEQYF. The DNA of the CDR3 is TGTGCCAGCAGCTTACTAGCGAATTACTACGAGCAGTACTTC.

The sample holds a few counts of this clonotype. This chain links TRBV6-1 with TRBJ1-4, with 11 bases matching TRBD1. Trimming at V came to 6 bases and at J to 7 bases, leaving 10 bases not matched to a gene. The CDR3 is made up of 16 amino acids. In germline, CDR1 is MNHNS, CDR2 SASEGT. CDR3 coding DNA: TGTGCCAGCAGGAGGGGGACCGGGACAGGGGGTGAAAAACTGTTTTTT. It is translated as CASRRGTGTGGEKLFF.

The chain couples TRBV7-2 to TRBJ2-4, with TRBD1 identical over 7 bases. CDR1 is SGHTA, CDR2 FQGNSA, per germline. This CDR3 contains 16 residues. V gave up 4 bases and J gave up 0 bases; unmatched junction bases: 6. The CDR3 DNA reads TGTGCCAGCAGCTACCCGGGACAGATAGCCAAAAACATTCAGTACTTC. Amino acids: CASSYPGQIAKNIQYF.